The sequence of this T cell receptor beta chain was determined in a study of T cell responses to AZD1222 COVID-19 vaccine. Findings of the study overall: Spike-specific TCR breadth rose after two AZD1222 doses, and depth rose as well. Unmutated variant regions reportedly attract nearly half of all spike-specific TCRs.

Worth noting for this clone: Its antigen is not known.

Libraries were prepared by immunoSEQ multiplex PCR; TCRdb keeps only in-frame clonotypes and omits some of them. The sample gives 150,000 to 200,000 clones, approximately 93% of which show up once; around 4.3% is in the top ten. Between the trimmed V and J ends, which lost 2 bases and 5 bases, there was a span of 10 bases. The CDR3 loop spans 13 amino acids. Germline-derived CDR1 and CDR2 are GTSNPN and SVGIG (reference sequence). Sample: peripheral blood, taken on day 0 of AZD1222 vaccination. This rearrangement joins TRBV30 to TRBJ1-5; unclear D gene. This sequence originates from an adult in good health. CDR3 region: CAWSLGSDQPQHF. CDR3 in DNA: TGTGCCTGGAGTTTGGGCTCTGATCAGCCCCAGCATTTT.